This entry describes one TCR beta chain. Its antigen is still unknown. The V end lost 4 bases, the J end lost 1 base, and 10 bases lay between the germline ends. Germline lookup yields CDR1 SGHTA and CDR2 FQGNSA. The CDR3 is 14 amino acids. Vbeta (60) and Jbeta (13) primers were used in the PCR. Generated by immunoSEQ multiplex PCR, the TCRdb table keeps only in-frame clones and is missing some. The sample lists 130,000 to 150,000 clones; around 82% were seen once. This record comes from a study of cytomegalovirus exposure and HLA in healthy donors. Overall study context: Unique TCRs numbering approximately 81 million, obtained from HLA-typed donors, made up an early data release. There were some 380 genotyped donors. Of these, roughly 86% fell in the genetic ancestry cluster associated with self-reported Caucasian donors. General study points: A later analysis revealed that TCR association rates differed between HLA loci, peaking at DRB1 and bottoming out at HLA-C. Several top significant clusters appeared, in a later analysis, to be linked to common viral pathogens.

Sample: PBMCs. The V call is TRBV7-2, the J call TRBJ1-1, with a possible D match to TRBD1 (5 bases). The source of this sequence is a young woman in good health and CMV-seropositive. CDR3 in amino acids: CASSYAQGNTEAFF. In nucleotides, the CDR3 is TGTGCCAGCAGCTATGCCCAGGGGAACACTGAAGCTTTCTTT. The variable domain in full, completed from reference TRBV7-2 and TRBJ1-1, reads GAGVSQSPSNKVTEKGKDVELRCDPISGHTALYWYRQSLGQGLEFLIYFQGNSAPDKSGLPSDRFSAERTGGSVSTLTIQRTQQEDSAVYLCASSYAQGNTEAFFGQGTRLTVV.